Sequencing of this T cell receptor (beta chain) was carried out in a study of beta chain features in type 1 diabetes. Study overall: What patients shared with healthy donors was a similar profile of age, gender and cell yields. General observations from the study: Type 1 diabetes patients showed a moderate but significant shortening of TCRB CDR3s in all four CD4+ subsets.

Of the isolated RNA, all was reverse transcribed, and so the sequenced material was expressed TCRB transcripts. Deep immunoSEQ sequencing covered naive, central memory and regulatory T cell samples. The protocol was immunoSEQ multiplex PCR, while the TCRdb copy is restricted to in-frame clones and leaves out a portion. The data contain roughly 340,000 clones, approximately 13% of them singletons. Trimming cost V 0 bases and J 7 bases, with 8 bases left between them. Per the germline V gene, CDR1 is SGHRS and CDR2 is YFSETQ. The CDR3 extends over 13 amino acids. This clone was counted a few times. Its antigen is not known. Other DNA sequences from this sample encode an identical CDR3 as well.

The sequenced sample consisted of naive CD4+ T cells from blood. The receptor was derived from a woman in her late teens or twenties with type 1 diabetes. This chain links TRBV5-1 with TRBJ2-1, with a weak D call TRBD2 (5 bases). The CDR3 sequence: CASSLVGGNEQFF. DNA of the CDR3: TGCGCCAGCAGCTTGGTTGGCGGGAATGAGCAGTTCTTC.